A selection of T cell receptor beta chains follows, all from one sample in a study of human T cells and chemical hapten exposure. MiXCR, run by TCRdb on the RACE reads, gives a single entry per CDR3 protein. The table records around 53,000 distinct CDR3 sequences, around 9% of them present only once. Material: whole blood, obtained in connection with sensitization to the hapten diphenylcyclopropenone (DPC). The receptors originated from a woman aged 45-59 years with alopecia areata. Some clones in this sample may be carry-over from other donors' samples. Both conserved end residues are part of each CDR3.

TRBV27	TRBJ2-5	CASSYGGQETQYF
TRBV10-1	TRBJ1-6	CAKLPLHF
TRBV10-3	TRBJ2-1	CAISELAGVSEQFF
TRBV18	TRBJ1-5	CASFPGANQPQHF
TRBV7-2	TRBJ1-3	CASSLEAGNTIYF
TRBV20-1	TRBJ2-5	CSARKLASQSQETQYF
TRBV20-1	TRBJ2-1	CSARVPERNEQFF
TRBV30	TRBJ2-1	CAWSTGNEQFF
TRBV7-6	TRBJ1-4	CASSLGQGRRRTNEKLFF
TRBV29-1	TRBJ1-2	CSVRKAENYGYTF
TRBV7-9	TRBJ1-2	CASSLGTGEPYGYTF
TRBV2	TRBJ1-5	CASSELNSNQPQHF
TRBV10-2	TRBJ2-1	CASSESGFEQFF
TRBV7-9	TRBJ2-5	CASKPGEYQETQYF
TRBV4-3	TRBJ2-7	CASSQRTDYYEQYF
TRBV6-2/TRBV6-3	TRBJ2-1	CASSYPGSGLRITGNEQFF
TRBV20-1	TRBJ2-3	CSARVAGVGTDTQYF
TRBV27	TRBJ2-5	CASRKGQGRAETQYF
TRBV20-1	TRBJ1-5	CSAIAGSNQPQHF
TRBV7-6	TRBJ2-3	CASSRRREGMMDTQYF
TRBV27	TRBJ2-5	CASSLYSIAGGNNEETQYF
TRBV6-1	TRBJ2-2	CASRLTGTGELFF
TRBV6-2/TRBV6-3	TRBJ2-5	CASTSRRTSGIRRETQYF
TRBV3-1	TRBJ1-6	CASSWDGRDSPLHF
TRBV5-1	TRBJ1-2	CASSLSGGYTF
TRBV7-9	TRBJ2-1	CASSLSAGRPEREQFF
TRBV5-6	TRBJ2-3	CASSLPVGYRYF
TRBV28	TRBJ2-1	CASTKLPAYNEQFF
TRBV12-3/TRBV12-4	TRBJ1-5	CASSIDQPQHF
TRBV3-1	TRBJ2-1	CASSQNQGYEQFF
TRBV2	TRBJ2-1	CASTRDRNSYNEQFF
TRBV27	TRBJ2-5	CASSFDRLAAKETQYF
TRBV7-2	TRBJ1-1	CASSPARRSTEAFF
TRBV29-1	TRBJ2-1	CSVGSSGRAYEYNEQFF
TRBV5-6	TRBJ2-3	CASSWGVSSTDTQYF